Listed here are 29 T cell receptor beta chains from one sample, sequenced in a study of shared clonotypes between healthy human individuals (dated by TCRdb to the early 2020s). The protocol used for the library was the immunoSEQ multiplex PCR assay. Imported from immuneACCESS, the table was reduced by TCRdb to in-frame sequences with V and J called. These copies leave out some clones; in studies compared against another copy, an unresolved V gene accounts for under half, and the cause of the remainder is not known. This sample is represented by about 1.5 million clones; around 98% of them were singletons. Jointly, the top ten make up roughly 0.45% of the sample. Material: naive CD4+ T cells sorted from blood. Explained via the paper, the cell subset or site label denotes: CD45RA+ positively selected. The receptor source for this set is a man aged 25-45 years in good health.

V and J are TRBV28 and TRBJ1-3; D may be TRBD1 (5 bases). V shed 3 bases and J shed 4 bases, with 10 bases lying between them. Germline CDR1 MDHEN, CDR2 SYDVKM. The CDR3 spans 14 residues. CDR3 in DNA: TGTGCCAGCAGTTTTCCCAGGGAAGGAAACACCATATATTTT. Translation: CASSFPREGNTIYF.

This clone was seen just once. V is TRBV5-4 and J is TRBJ2-2; D ambiguous. Germline assignment: CDR1 SGHNT and CDR2 YYREEE (reference sequence). V was cut by 0 bases and J by 2 bases, with 8 bases left in between. The CDR3 runs to 15 residues. The CDR3 loop reads CASSLEDGNTGELFF. Written as DNA, the CDR3 is TGTGCCAGCAGCTTGGAGGACGGAAACACCGGGGAGCTGTTTTTT.

The chain is built from TRBV5-1 and TRBJ2-3; D uncertain. Trimming pared 1 base from V and 1 base from J, leaving 4 bases between. Germline lookup yields CDR1 SGHRS and CDR2 YFSETQ. CDR3 length equals 13 residues. The CDR3 DNA reads TGCGCCAGCAGCTTGCCCCGCACAGATACGCAGTATTTT. This sequence encodes CASSLPRTDTQYF. The full variable domain, completed using reference TRBV5-1 and TRBJ2-3, is KAGVTQTPRYLIKTRGQQVTLSCSPISGHRSVSWYQQTPGQGLQFLFEYFSETQRNKGNFPGRFSGRQFSNSRSEMNVSTLELGDSALYLCASSLPRTDTQYFGPGTRLTVL.

This chain connects TRBV19 to TRBJ1-5; 7 bases agree with TRBD1. This CDR3 comprises 16 residues. The V gene end was trimmed by 5 bases and the J gene end by 5 bases; junction bases not matched to a gene: 12. CDR1 is LNHDA, CDR2 SQIVND, per germline (reference sequence). This chain's CDR3 is CASSPQQGPYDQPQHF. CDR3 DNA: TGTGCCAGTAGTCCTCAACAGGGGCCGTATGATCAGCCCCAGCATTTT.

The CDR3 nucleotides are TGCAGCGGTCTCGAACCCGGACGGGGGATCACCGGGGAGCTGTTTTTT. Amino acid sequence: CSGLEPGRGITGELFF. The chain employs TRBV29-1 and TRBJ2-2; weak D call: TRBD2 (6 bases). V lost 7 bases to trimming and J lost 4 bases, with 22 bases between them. The length of the CDR3 is 16 residues. Looked up from germline, CDR1 is SQVTM and CDR2 is ANQGSEA.

The chain carries TRBV27 and TRBJ1-2; D may be TRBD1 (5 bases). The CDR3 has 17 amino acids. Between the trimmed V and J ends, which lost 5 bases and 6 bases, there was a span of 25 bases. Germline V CDR1 and CDR2: MNHEY, SMNVEV (reference sequence). DNA of the CDR3: TGTGCCAGCAGTCTCCAGGGCCTCTCCTCCTCCCCGCATGGCTACACCTTC. This translates into CASSLQGLSSSPHGYTF.

A single count supports this clone. J is TRBJ1-2 and V is TRBV29-1, with D uncertain. This CDR3 is 15 amino acids long. V gave up 3 bases and J gave up 8 bases, with 22 bases separating them. Germline V gene sequence: CDR1 SQVTM, CDR2 ANQGSEA. The CDR3 nucleotides are TGCAGCGTTGATTTAGTCCCCGGGTTATCGCGAGGCTACACCTTC. It is translated as CSVDLVPGLSRGYTF.

The chain links TRBV5-8 to TRBJ2-7; D call uncertain. CDR3 size: 17 residues. Germline CDR1 reads SGHTS; CDR2 reads YDEGEE. V lost 0 bases and J lost 5, with 21 bases in between. As DNA, the CDR3 is TGTGCCAGCAGCTTGGCCCTGGTAATGGCGGCCCGGAACGAGCAGTACTTC. Its protein product is CASSLALVMAARNEQYF.

With regard to this clone: The junction and the germline gene differ at one end; a read error may be behind it. CDR3 DNA sequence: TGTGCCAGCAGCCGACAGGGAACGGTCTTC. Translation gives CASSRQGTVF. The rearrangement joins TRBV7-2 to TRBJ2-1; 7 nucleotides agree with TRBD1. CDR3 length: 10 residues. Germline values: CDR1 SGHTA, CDR2 FQGNSA.

The table lists this clone with a count of one. CDR3 region: CASSLNGAGGKAFF. The CDR3 DNA reads TGTGCCAGCAGCTTGAATGGCGCGGGGGGAAAAGCTTTCTTT. The chain uses TRBV11-2 and TRBJ1-1, with a possible D match to TRBD1 (5 bases). Germline CDR1 SGHAT, CDR2 FQNNGV. The CDR3 totals 14 residues. The V end lost 3 bases, the J end lost 9 bases, and 17 bases lay between the germline ends. The variable domain in full, with the rest retrieved from reference TRBV11-2 and TRBJ1-1, is EAGVAQSPRYKIIEKRQSVAFWCNPISGHATLYWYQQILGQGPKLLIQFQNNGVVDDSQLPKDRFSAERLKGVDSTLKIQPAKLEDSAVYLCASSLNGAGGKAFFGQGTRLTVV.

The chain has TRBV10-3 and TRBJ2-3, with D unresolved. The CDR3 length is 12 residues. Looked up from germline, CDR1 is ENHRY and CDR2 is SYGVKD. The ends were cut back, 6 bases at V and 2 bases at J, with 6 bases in the middle. The CDR3: CAIRGPTDTQYF. CDR3 DNA sequence: TGTGCCATCAGAGGACCCACAGATACGCAGTATTTT.

This clone has only one observation. The CDR3 DNA reads TGTGCCAGCAGCCGTAGGCCCGGGCAGAGCTCCTACGAGCAGTACTTC. It codes for CASSRRPGQSSYEQYF. The chain links TRBV11-2 to TRBJ2-7, with D hard to call. Germline CDR1 reads SGHAT; CDR2 reads FQNNGV. V was cut by 5 bases and J by 0 bases, with 17 bases left in between. The CDR3 runs 16 residues.

This sequence joins TRBV20-1 and TRBJ2-7, with no clear D. Germline CDR1 DFQATT, CDR2 SNEGSKA (reference sequence). The V end lost 6 bases, the J end lost 5 bases, and 11 bases lay between the germline ends. This CDR3 has 11 residues. CDR3: CSAKPAHEQYF. The CDR3 coding sequence is TGCAGTGCAAAACCGGCCCACGAGCAGTACTTC.

The CDR3 sequence is CSGSRIHGGGTDTQYF. The CDR3 region has the DNA TGCAGCGGGAGTCGCATCCACGGGGGAGGCACAGATACGCAGTATTTT. The J gene is TRBJ2-3, the V gene TRBV29-1, with D perhaps matching TRBD2 (6 bases). This CDR3 contains 16 residues. Per germline, CDR1 SQVTM and CDR2 ANQGSEA. The germline V and J ends were trimmed by 7 bases and 1 base, with 21 bases remaining between them.

The rearrangement uses TRBV2 and TRBJ2-7, with 11 bases aligning to TRBD1. The CDR3 extends over 15 amino acids. J was trimmed by 6 bases and V by 6 bases; bases with no gene match: 10. In germline, CDR1 is SNHLY, CDR2 FYNNEI. The CDR3 DNA reads TGTGCCAGCAGACTTAGGACAGGGGGCCATGGCGAGCAGTACTTC. The encoded protein is CASRLRTGGHGEQYF.

V is TRBV5-6 and J is TRBJ2-1, with unresolved D. The CDR3 has 13 residues. CDR1 is SGHDT, CDR2 YYEEEE, per germline. Deletions cut 3 bases from V and 6 bases from J, with 10 bases between. CDR3 DNA: TGTGCCAGCAGCTCCCGACCCCCCAATGAGCAGTTCTTC. This encodes CASSSRPPNEQFF.

V gene TRBV18 combines with J gene TRBJ2-7; 9 bases fit TRBD2. Germline V lookup: CDR1 KGHSH, CDR2 LQKENI. The CDR3 contains 14 residues. J lost 9 bases, V lost 3 bases, and 9 bases had no gene match. In DNA form, the CDR3 reads TGTGCCAGCTCACCCGACACAATAGCGGGAGCGCAGTACTTC. It codes for CASSPDTIAGAQYF.

This clone was observed a single time. The V call is TRBV15, the J call TRBJ2-1; D gene unclear. This CDR3 spans 18 amino acids. CDR1 and CDR2 (germline): LNHNV, YYDKDF (reference sequence). V was clipped by 5 bases and J by 4 bases, with 24 bases between them. This CDR3 is CATSSLRTGDIGYNEQFF. The DNA for the CDR3 is TGTGCCACCAGCTCCCTTAGAACGGGTGATATTGGGTACAATGAGCAGTTCTTC. The complete variable domain, with remaining parts taken from reference TRBV15 and TRBJ2-1, reads DAMVIQNPRYQVTQFGKPVTLSCSQTLNHNVMYWYQQKSSQAPKLLFHYYDKDFNNEADTPDNFQSRRPNTSFCFLDIRSPGLGDTAMYLCATSSLRTGDIGYNEQFFGPGTRLTVL.

The chain carries TRBV29-1 and TRBJ2-5; 7 bases match TRBD1. This CDR3 is built from 13 residues. Germline V CDR1 and CDR2: SQVTM, ANQGSEA. Germline trimming cut 3 bases from V and 4 bases from J; bases unmatched to any gene: 5. The CDR3 DNA reads as TGCAGCGTTGAGGCCAACAGGGGAGAGACCCAGTACTTC. It is translated as CSVEANRGETQYF.

This chain joins TRBV6-1 and TRBJ2-3; maybe TRBD1 (6 bases). Between the trimmed V and J ends, which lost 4 bases and 5 bases, there was a span of 13 bases. This CDR3 contains 14 residues. Germline loops: CDR1 MNHNS, CDR2 SASEGT. The CDR3 is CASSVDRWGDTQYF. The CDR3 DNA reads TGTGCCAGCAGTGTAGACAGGTGGGGAGATACGCAGTATTTT.

This chain connects TRBV18 to TRBJ1-1; D call uncertain. The V gene's germline CDR1 is KGHSH and CDR2 LQKENI. The CDR3 sequence is 13 residues long. Deletions cut 2 bases from V and 5 bases from J, with 9 bases between. The CDR3 nucleotides are TGTGCCAGCTCACCAGGCCTAAGTACTGAAGCTTTCTTT. Residues: CASSPGLSTEAFF.

The chain carries TRBV19 and TRBJ1-5; D not certain. This CDR3 is 13 amino acids long. V was shortened by 7 bases and J by 5 bases, with 12 bases between the two germline ends. Germline V gene sequence: CDR1 LNHDA, CDR2 SQIVND (reference sequence). The CDR3 DNA is TGTGCCAGTAAGGAGAGAGTTCATCAGCCCCAGCATTTT. Encoded protein: CASKERVHQPQHF.

The DNA for the CDR3 is TGTGCCAGCAGTTCCCGATCCAAAGGGAGGCAGCCCCAGCATTTT. It yields the protein CASSSRSKGRQPQHF. The chain has TRBV6-5 and TRBJ1-5; D gene uncertain. Germline-derived CDR1 and CDR2 are MNHEY and SVGAGI. V lost 4 bases, J lost 7 bases, and 17 bases lay in between. The CDR3 covers 15 residues.

This chain connects TRBV5-1 to TRBJ1-1; the D is unclear. Germline CDR1 reads SGHRS; CDR2 reads YFSETQ. CDR3 length: 14 amino acids. V was clipped by 0 bases and J by 4 bases, with 10 bases between them. This chain's CDR3 is CASSLDHVTTEAFF. DNA of the CDR3: TGCGCCAGCAGCTTGGATCACGTAACCACTGAAGCTTTCTTT.

The chain combines TRBV25-1 with TRBJ2-1, with D perhaps being TRBD1 or TRBD2 (5 bases each). Trimming removed 6 bases at V and 11 bases at J, with 20 bases between. The germline gives CDR1 MGHDK, CDR2 SYGVNS. This CDR3 is 14 amino acids long. CDR3 protein: CASSRGDGNHKQFF. Here the CDR3 DNA reads TGTGCCAGCAGCCGAGGGGACGGAAATCATAAGCAGTTCTTC.

The rearrangement joins TRBV10-3 to TRBJ2-2; 9 bases fit TRBD2. Germline CDR1 reads ENHRY; CDR2 reads SYGVKD. CDR3 length equals 17 residues. After removal of 5 bases from V and 4 bases from J, the junction contained 11 bases not matched to a gene. The CDR3 DNA reads as TGTGCCATCAGTACCAGTGGAGCGGGAGGTAGCACCGGGGAGCTGTTTTTT. It is translated as CAISTSGAGGSTGELFF.

This rearrangement joins TRBV5-1 to TRBJ1-4, with D possibly TRBD1 on 6 matching bases. Trimming shortened V by 4 bases and J by 0 bases, and 13 bases separated the two germline ends. The CDR3 is made up of 16 amino acids. Germline-derived CDR1 and CDR2 are SGHRS and YFSETQ. CDR3 sequence (DNA): TGCGCCAGCAGCAAGGGGACAACTGCAACTAATGAAAAACTGTTTTTT. Its translation: CASSKGTTATNEKLFF.

This rearrangement joins TRBV9 to TRBJ1-3; tentatively, D is TRBD1 (5 bases). Germline assignment: CDR1 SGDLS and CDR2 YYNGEE. The CDR3 is 14 amino acids. Trimming shortened V by 3 bases and J by 2 bases, and 9 bases separated the two germline ends. The CDR3 reads CASSARETGNTIYF. The CDR3 DNA reads as TGTGCCAGCAGCGCCAGGGAGACTGGAAACACCATATATTTT. Using reference TRBV9 and TRBJ1-3 for the parts outside the CDR3, the full variable domain is DSGVTQTPKHLITATGQRVTLRCSPRSGDLSVYWYQQSLDQGLQFLIQYYNGEERAKGNILERFSAQQFPDLHSELNLSSLELGDSALYFCASSARETGNTIYFGEGSWLTVV.

The chain carries TRBV5-6 and TRBJ1-2, with D perhaps matching TRBD1 (5 bases). The CDR3 length is 14 residues. Germline V CDR1 and CDR2: SGHDT, YYEEEE. V lost 4 bases to trimming and J lost 7 bases, with 17 bases between them. CDR3 sequence (DNA): TGTGCCAGCAGCATTCCGGGGCCCGTGGGTGGCTACACCTTC. Its translation: CASSIPGPVGGYTF.